This TCR beta chain was found in a study of breast tumors, draining lymph nodes, adjacent tissues (dated by TCRdb to 2016 to 2017). Notes on the research overall: Breast cancer patients provided tumor, adjacent nontumor tissue and axillary lymph nodes, and the study compared the TCR beta repertoires across these three sources. In human breast cancer, the study set out to assess how tumor, surrounding tissue and draining lymph node repertoires relate to one another and whether T cells might be exchanged between them.

Reads for this sample came from an Illumina HiSeq 2000. TCR beta chain libraries were generated through multiplex PCR amplification. High-throughput sequencing was used to analyze the amplified TCR beta chain products. Through fastp at Q25 and MiXCR, TCRdb rebuilt clones from the public reads, retaining in-frame beta chains. Rows are unified per CDR3 protein, each entry keeping the most common DNA and genes. The sample records some 66,000 distinct CDR3 sequences, 57% of which are singletons. The ten biggest clones cover roughly 19% of the sample. Here is what the overall study found, with its caveats: The data were considered consistent with the idea that most tumor T cells come from the lymph node and then expand in tumor tissue. Tumor T-cell repertoires showed less diversity than lymph node repertoires and more diversity than nontumor tissue repertoires, and tumor T-cell repertoires showed preferential V and J gene usage. The conclusion that tumor T cells originate in lymph nodes was framed as consistent with a hypothesis rather than directly demonstrated. The similarity between tumor and nontumor tissue repertoires was significantly greater in luminal-like breast cancer than in basal-like breast cancer.

V is clipped by 5 bases and J by 2 bases, and the sequence between their germline boundaries is 16 bases long. Per the germline V gene, SGHDN is the CDR1 and FVKESK is the CDR2. The CDR3 starts with the cysteine, ends with the phenylalanine, and has 15 residues. The entry retains the CDR3 DNA only, 45 bases that are in frame from base 1. As to this clonotype: Its binding antigen is unknown. Per-base quality was not reported, and no clone a single base away is much larger than it.

Sequencing was done on a sample of breast tumor tissue. This TCR was recovered from a female donor with breast cancer. Some clones in this sample may be carry-over from other donors' samples. The chain is made from TRBV14 and TRBJ2-7, with the D segment possibly TRBD1 or TRBD2, each aligning over 5 bases. For the CDR3, the sequence is CASSARETFPYEQYF. The nucleotide sequence reads TGTGCCAGCAGCGCCAGGGAGACGTTCCCCTACGAGCAGTACTTC.